What follows are 32 T cell receptor beta chains derived from one specimen sequenced in a study of cytomegalovirus exposure and HLA in healthy donors. The PCR ran on 60 Vbeta and 13 Jbeta primers. TCRdb's table, derived via immunoSEQ multiplex PCR, lists solely in-frame clones and lacks some. Here the sample spans some 170,000 clones, 80% being singletons. The sample taken for sequencing was PBMCs. The receptors originated from a young man in good health and CMV-seronegative.

In this sample, this clone turned up once. V usage is TRBV9 and J usage is TRBJ1-1; D unresolved. V gave up 0 bases and J gave up 3 bases, with 12 bases separating them. The CDR3 is made up of 15 amino acids. Germline CDR1 and CDR2: SGDLS and YYNGEE. The CDR3 nucleotides are TGTGCCAGCAGCGTAGATACTAGGGTCGACACTGAAGCTTTCTTT. Encoded protein: CASSVDTRVDTEAFF.

On this clone: The same CDR3 is also encoded by other DNA sequences in this sample. The chain joins TRBV2 to TRBJ1-1; D not certain. V lost 3 bases, J lost 5 bases, and 16 bases lay in between. The CDR3 loop spans 15 amino acids. Germline CDR1 reads SNHLY; CDR2 reads FYNNEI. The CDR3 here is CASSEAHGRGTEAFF. The CDR3 DNA is TGTGCCAGCAGTGAGGCGCATGGTCGGGGAACTGAAGCTTTCTTT.

The chain joins TRBV7-6 to TRBJ2-7; TRBD2 aligns across 9 bases. The CDR3 contains 16 residues. Looked up from germline, CDR1 is SGHVS and CDR2 is FNYEAQ. V trimming: 5 bases; J trimming: 5 bases; junction bases outside the gene matches: 13. The chain's CDR3 is CASSALAGASLNEQYF. The CDR3 DNA sequence: TGTGCCAGCAGCGCCTTAGCGGGGGCCTCTCTCAACGAGCAGTACTTC.

This clone was seen a handful of times. V is TRBV10-3 and J is TRBJ2-1, with D perhaps TRBD2 (6 bases). The germline gives CDR1 ENHRY, CDR2 SYGVKD. V shed 4 bases and J shed 9 bases, with 13 bases lying between them. CDR3 length equals 13 residues. The CDR3 DNA reads as TGTGCCATCAGTGTTTCAGCGGGCCCTGAGCAGTTCTTC. Translation: CAISVSAGPEQFF.

The rearrangement uses TRBV2 and TRBJ1-2; the match to TRBD1 covers 7 bases. CDR3 length: 11 residues. The germline V gene has CDR1 SNHLY and CDR2 FYNNEI. With 11 bases clipped from V and 3 bases from J, the junction kept 3 bases outside the gene matches. CDR3 loop: CAGQGDYGYTF. The CDR3 DNA sequence: TGTGCCGGGCAGGGGGACTATGGCTACACCTTC.

The chain joins TRBV6-6 to TRBJ1-2, with a tentative D call TRBD1 (5 bases). Between the trimmed V and J ends, which lost 2 bases and 3 bases, there was a span of 7 bases. CDR3 length: 13 amino acids. CDR1 is MNHNY, CDR2 SVGAGI, per germline (reference sequence). CDR3: CASSYPRDYGYTF. CDR3 nucleotide sequence: TGTGCCAGCAGTTACCCCAGGGACTATGGCTACACCTTC.

About this clone: Its ends do not fully match the called genes, so a read error is possible. Other DNA sequences in this sample translate to the same CDR3. This rearrangement joins TRBV5-6 to TRBJ1-1; the D gene is possibly TRBD1 (6 bases). The CDR3 is made up of 14 amino acids. Germline CDR1 reads SGHDT; CDR2 reads YYEEEE. The CDR3 here is CASSRGGARSEAFF. Here the CDR3 DNA reads TGTGCCAGCAGCCGCGGGGGGGCCAGATCTGAAGCCTTCTTT.

The rearrangement uses TRBV6-5 and TRBJ1-2, with 9 nucleotides matching TRBD1. From germline, CDR1 is MNHEY and CDR2 SVGAGI. J gave up 8 bases and V 7 bases, and 5 bases lay outside the gene matches. This CDR3 is built from 12 residues. CDR3 sequence reads: CASKQGARGYTF. Here the CDR3 DNA reads TGTGCCAGCAAACAGGGGGCAAGGGGCTACACCTTC.

The DNA of the CDR3 is TGTGCCAGCAGCTCCCCCTTTGAGGTTAGGGGCTACACCTTC. This sequence encodes CASSSPFEVRGYTF. The chain is built from TRBV7-9 and TRBJ1-2; D gene unclear. The germline gives CDR1 SEHNR, CDR2 FQNEAQ (reference sequence). The CDR3 totals 14 residues. Trimming removed 4 bases at V and 8 bases at J, with 17 bases between.

This rearrangement joins TRBV14 to TRBJ2-7; 9 bases agree with TRBD1. Germline lookup yields CDR1 SGHDN and CDR2 FVKESK. Trimming cost V 4 bases and J 4 bases; bases outside gene matches: 8. The CDR3 sequence is 15 residues long. The CDR3 sequence: CASSPNRGLGYEQYF. The CDR3 DNA reads TGTGCCAGCAGCCCTAACAGGGGGCTAGGTTACGAGCAGTACTTC.

This chain links TRBV6-4 with TRBJ2-1; TRBD1 aligns across 9 bases. CDR1 MRHNA and CDR2 SNTAGT come from the germline V gene. The CDR3 spans 15 residues. Trimming at V came to 7 bases and at J to 7 bases, leaving 11 bases not matched to a gene. As DNA, the CDR3 is TGTGCCAGCACTACCGGGACAGGGAGATCAAATGAGCAGTTCTTC. It translates to CASTTGTGRSNEQFF.

This clone has just a few counts. The chain couples TRBV7-9 to TRBJ1-2, with D possibly matching TRBD1 (5 bases). Germline V gene data show CDR1 as SEHNR and CDR2 as FQNEAQ (reference sequence). V lost 4 bases and J lost 0, with 9 bases in between. This CDR3 comprises 14 residues. CDR3 sequence: CASSSRQTNYGYTF. CDR3 coding DNA: TGTGCCAGCAGCTCCCGACAGACTAACTATGGCTACACCTTC. The full variable domain, with the rest looked up from reference TRBV7-9 and TRBJ1-2, is DTGVSQNPRHKITKRGQNVTFRCDPISEHNRLYWYRQTLGQGPEFLTYFQNEAQLEKSRLLSDRFSAERPKGSFSTLEIQRTEQGDSAMYLCASSSRQTNYGYTFGSGTRLTVV.

The J gene is TRBJ2-7, the V gene TRBV5-4; tentative D call: TRBD1 (6 bases). V shed 0 bases and J shed 1 base, with 11 bases lying between them. Germline CDR1 is SGHNT and CDR2 is YYREEE (reference sequence). The length of the CDR3 is 15 residues. The CDR3: CASSLGRGRSYEQYF. In DNA form, the CDR3 reads TGTGCCAGCAGCTTGGGCAGGGGACGATCCTACGAGCAGTACTTC.

The CDR3 loop is CASSGGTSGRRYEQYF. The CDR3, as DNA: TGTGCCAGCAGCGGCGGGACTAGCGGGAGAAGGTACGAGCAGTACTTC. V gene TRBV27 combines with J gene TRBJ2-7; 14 nucleotides align to TRBD2. Trimming at V came to 6 bases and at J to 4 bases, leaving 8 bases not matched to a gene. This CDR3 comprises 16 residues. The germline V gene encodes CDR1 MNHEY and CDR2 SMNVEV (reference sequence).

The chain recombines TRBV13 with TRBJ1-1; D is ambiguous. The CDR3 is made up of 14 amino acids. V dropped 3 bases and J dropped 1 base, with 9 bases sitting between them. Germline CDR1 reads PRHDT; CDR2 reads FYEKMQ (reference sequence). The CDR3 coding sequence is TGTGCCAGCAGCTTCCCGGGTACGAACACTGAAGCTTTCTTT. Protein: CASSFPGTNTEAFF. Full variable domain (rest looked up from reference TRBV13 and TRBJ1-1): AAGVIQSPRHLIKEKRETATLKCYPIPRHDTVYWYQQGPGQDPQFLISFYEKMQSDKGSIPDRFSAQQFSDYHSELNMSSLELGDSALYFCASSFPGTNTEAFFGQGTRLTVV.

Comment on this clone: The junction does not match germline at one end; this may be a read error. This chain links TRBV7-9 with TRBJ2-7; TRBD1 aligns across 9 bases. Germline CDR1 is SEHNR and CDR2 is FQNEAQ (reference sequence). The CDR3 is 14 residues long. Here the CDR3 DNA reads TGTGCCAGCAGCTTAGGGGGACAGGGATGGGCCGCGGACTTC. Amino acid sequence: CASSLGGQGWAADF.

The chain has TRBV28 and TRBJ1-3; TRBD1 agrees at 7 bases. V was pared by 3 bases and J by 14 bases, with 4 bases of the junction left unmatched. CDR1 is MDHEN and CDR2 is SYDVKM in the germline V gene. This CDR3 has 11 residues. CDR3 loop: CASSFAQGVYF. CDR3 sequence (DNA): TGTGCCAGCAGTTTTGCGCAGGGGGTATATTTT.

The rearrangement links TRBV7-7 to TRBJ1-1; TRBD1 matches at 8 bases. The ends lost 5 bases at V and 5 bases at J; junction bases unmatched: 4. The CDR3 totals 13 residues. Germline V lookup: CDR1 SSHAT, CDR2 FNYEAQ (reference sequence). The CDR3 DNA reads TGTGCCAGCAGCATAAGACAGGGGACTGAAGCTTTCTTT. Translating it yields CASSIRQGTEAFF.

The chain combines TRBV6-1 with TRBJ1-3, with no clear D. Germline-derived CDR1 and CDR2 are MNHNS and SASEGT. The CDR3 totals 15 residues. Trimming removed 2 bases at V and 3 bases at J, with 11 bases between. CDR3 DNA sequence: TGTGCCAGCAGTGAATTTGGACTCAGTGGAAACACCATATATTTT. This translates into CASSEFGLSGNTIYF.

As for this clone: The junction shows a germline mismatch at one end, possibly a read error. The J gene is TRBJ1-5, the V gene TRBV6-5; 7 bases are a match to TRBD1. The CDR3 is 14 amino acids. Per the germline V gene, CDR1 is MNHEY and CDR2 is SVGAGI. The CDR3 sequence: CATPEGQEKSAPAF. As DNA, the CDR3 is TGTGCCACCCCGGAAGGACAGGAAAAATCAGCCCCAGCATTT.

The chain's CDR3 is CASSSPTGARDYGYTF. CDR3 sequence (DNA): TGCGCCAGCAGCTCCCCGACAGGGGCGCGGGACTATGGCTACACCTTC. The chain couples TRBV5-1 to TRBJ1-2; TRBD1 matches 8 bases. The V gene end was trimmed by 3 bases and the J gene end by 3 bases; junction bases not matched to a gene: 10. This CDR3 contains 16 residues. The germline V gene has CDR1 SGHRS and CDR2 YFSETQ. The full variable domain, with the rest looked up from reference TRBV5-1 and TRBJ1-2, is KAGVTQTPRYLIKTRGQQVTLSCSPISGHRSVSWYQQTPGQGLQFLFEYFSETQRNKGNFPGRFSGRQFSNSRSEMNVSTLELGDSALYLCASSSPTGARDYGYTFGSGTRLTVV.

The chain carries TRBV13 and TRBJ2-1, with 9 bases that match TRBD2. Trimming cost V 5 bases and J 3 bases; bases outside gene matches: 5. CDR1 is PRHDT, CDR2 FYEKMQ, per germline (reference sequence). The CDR3 spans 15 residues. The DNA of the CDR3 is TGTGCCAGCAGCCCCAGACTAGCGGTCTACAATGAGCAGTTCTTC. Translating gives CASSPRLAVYNEQFF. The full variable domain, rest sourced from reference TRBV13 and TRBJ2-1, is AAGVIQSPRHLIKEKRETATLKCYPIPRHDTVYWYQQGPGQDPQFLISFYEKMQSDKGSIPDRFSAQQFSDYHSELNMSSLELGDSALYFCASSPRLAVYNEQFFGPGTRLTVL.

This sequence joins TRBV11-2 and TRBJ1-1, with unresolved D. The CDR3 totals 13 residues. Germline V gives CDR1 SGHAT, CDR2 FQNNGV. V was clipped by 3 bases and J by 6 bases, with 11 bases between them. The DNA for the CDR3 is TGTGCCAGCAGCTTGACTAAAGGACCTGAAGCTTTCTTT. Protein: CASSLTKGPEAFF. Full variable domain (remainder filled in from reference TRBV11-2 and TRBJ1-1): EAGVAQSPRYKIIEKRQSVAFWCNPISGHATLYWYQQILGQGPKLLIQFQNNGVVDDSQLPKDRFSAERLKGVDSTLKIQPAKLEDSAVYLCASSLTKGPEAFFGQGTRLTVV.

This chain connects TRBV27 to TRBJ2-7; D is perhaps TRBD1 (6 bases). Germline V gene sequence: CDR1 MNHEY, CDR2 SMNVEV (reference sequence). This CDR3 contains 15 residues. Trimming took off 3 bases at V and 5 bases at J, with 17 bases between the two ends. The CDR3, as DNA: TGTGCCAGCAGTTTTGGGGGCTACGGGGATCACGAGCAGTACTTC. Translating gives CASSFGGYGDHEQYF.

This clone appeared a few times. This chain uses TRBV5-1 with TRBJ2-7; 7 positions agree with TRBD1. Germline V gene lookup returns CDR1 SGHRS and CDR2 YFSETQ. Losses at the gene ends were 1 base for V and 2 bases for J; bases not matched to a gene: 6. The CDR3 has 15 residues. The CDR3 nucleotides are TGCGCCAGCAGCTTGACAGGGGCAGTAGCCTACGAGCAGTACTTC. Protein sequence: CASSLTGAVAYEQYF. Full variable domain (remainder filled in from reference TRBV5-1 and TRBJ2-7): KAGVTQTPRYLIKTRGQQVTLSCSPISGHRSVSWYQQTPGQGLQFLFEYFSETQRNKGNFPGRFSGRQFSNSRSEMNVSTLELGDSALYLCASSLTGAVAYEQYFGPGTRLTVT.

The CDR3 spells CASRGNLTGGYGYTF. The CDR3 nucleotides are TGTGCCAGCAGAGGAAACTTGACAGGGGGCTATGGCTACACCTTC. The V gene is TRBV6-5, the J gene TRBJ1-2; 9 bases match TRBD1. Germline V lookup: CDR1 MNHEY, CDR2 SVGAGI. The V gene end was trimmed by 6 bases and the J gene end by 4 bases; junction bases not matched to a gene: 9. This CDR3 has 15 amino acids.

The CDR3 protein is CATSRESGGGPDTQYF. CDR3 nucleotide sequence: TGTGCCACCAGCAGAGAGAGTGGCGGGGGACCAGATACGCAGTATTTT. V is TRBV15 and J is TRBJ2-3; TRBD2 matches 7 bases. There are 16 residues in the CDR3. The V gene end was trimmed by 0 bases and the J gene end by 4 bases; junction bases not matched to a gene: 7. Germline CDR1 is LNHNV and CDR2 is YYDKDF (reference sequence).

In this sample, this clone turned up a few times. The chain employs TRBV6-1 and TRBJ1-1; D ambiguous. The germline V and J ends were trimmed by 6 bases and 1 base, with 12 bases remaining between them. The germline V gene has CDR1 MNHNS and CDR2 SASEGT. This CDR3 has 14 amino acids. The CDR3 here is CASSVRHSNTEAFF. DNA of the CDR3: TGTGCCAGCAGCGTTCGACATTCGAACACTGAAGCTTTCTTT.

J is TRBJ2-3 and V is TRBV30; TRBD2 agrees at 8 bases. V was clipped by 6 bases and J by 4 bases; unmatched bases: 6. This CDR3 comprises 13 residues. From germline, CDR1 is GTSNPN and CDR2 SVGIG (reference sequence). CDR3 protein: CACGGGRADTQYF. DNA of the CDR3: TGTGCCTGCGGGGGGGGGCGCGCAGATACGCAGTATTTT.

This clone appeared a single time. The rearrangement uses TRBV6-5 and TRBJ2-1; 15 bases line up with TRBD2. The CDR3 has 15 residues. V lost 4 bases to trimming and J lost 9 bases; unmatched junction nucleotides: 4. Germline V gives CDR1 MNHEY, CDR2 SVGAGI. This CDR3 is CASSWTSGRAFEQFF. The CDR3 DNA is TGTGCCAGCAGTTGGACTAGCGGGAGGGCCTTTGAGCAGTTCTTC.

The CDR3 DNA sequence: TGTGCCAGTAGTCTCTACAGGGGCGGGGCATACAATGAGCAGTTCTTC. This translates into CASSLYRGGAYNEQFF. The V and J genes are TRBV19 and TRBJ2-1; D possibly corresponds to TRBD1 (7 bases). This CDR3 region has 16 residues. The germline V and J ends were trimmed by 5 bases and 4 bases, with 18 bases remaining between them. CDR1 and CDR2 from the germline V gene are LNHDA and SQIVND (reference sequence).

The rearrangement uses TRBV11-2 and TRBJ2-5, with 10 nucleotides matching TRBD1. The V gene's germline CDR1 is SGHAT and CDR2 FQNNGV. The V segment lost 4 bases and the J segment 4 bases; nucleotides outside the gene matches: 9. CDR3 length: 16 amino acids. The CDR3 loop reads CASSSIDRGLGETQYF. CDR3 sequence (DNA): TGTGCCAGCAGCTCGATCGACAGGGGGCTGGGAGAGACCCAGTACTTC.